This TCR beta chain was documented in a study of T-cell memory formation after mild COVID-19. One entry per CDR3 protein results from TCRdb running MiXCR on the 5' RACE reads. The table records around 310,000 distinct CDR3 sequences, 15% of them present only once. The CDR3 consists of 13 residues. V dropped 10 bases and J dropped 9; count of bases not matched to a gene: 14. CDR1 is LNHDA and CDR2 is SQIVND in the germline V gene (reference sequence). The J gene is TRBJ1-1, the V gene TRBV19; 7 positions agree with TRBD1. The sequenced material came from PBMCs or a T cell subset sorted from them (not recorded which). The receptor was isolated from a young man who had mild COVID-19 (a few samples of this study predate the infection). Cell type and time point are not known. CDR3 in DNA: TGTGCCACTACCCGAGACAGGGCCTCCAAAGCTTTCTTT. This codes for CATTRDRASKAFF.